The clone carrying this T cell receptor beta chain was seen a handful of times. The entry originates in a study of identical twins. The CDR3 runs 13 residues. V lost 4 bases and J lost 7; bases outside the gene matches: 5. Germline V gives CDR1 SQVTM, CDR2 ANQGSEA. TCRdb analysed the 5' RACE reads with MiXCR anew, one entry per CDR3 protein. The data hold about 390,000 distinct CDR3 sequences, with roughly 9% observed a single time. Sequenced material: naive T cells sorted from blood. The clonotype comes from a woman between 50 and 59 years old in good health. The chain combines TRBV29-1 with TRBJ2-1; 9 positions match TRBD2. The CDR3 nucleotides read TGCAGCGTTGGTGCGGGAGGGCCGAATGAGCAGTTCTTC. Translated: CSVGAGGPNEQFF.